This passage covers 20 T cell receptor beta chains from one sample sequenced in a study of blood T cell repertoires in COVID-19. This table comes from immunoSEQ multiplex PCR, and its TCRdb copy is limited to in-frame clones, with some not included. This sample has around 390,000 clones, with around nine tenths found just once. Sequenced sample: PBMCs or T cells enriched from blood (not recorded which). The receptors originated from a woman between 50 and 59 years old who had recovered from COVID-19.

The rearrangement links TRBV28 to TRBJ2-7; 7 nucleotides align to TRBD1. The germline gives CDR1 MDHEN, CDR2 SYDVKM. This CDR3 region has 14 residues. V dropped 7 bases and J dropped 0; count of bases not matched to a gene: 6. The CDR3 coding sequence is TGTGCCAGCACTGAGACAGGGAGCTCCTACGAGCAGTACTTC. This sequence encodes CASTETGSSYEQYF.

The chain carries TRBV5-1 and TRBJ2-7; D perhaps matches TRBD1 (6 bases). The CDR3 is 14 residues long. CDR1 is SGHRS, CDR2 YFSETQ, per germline. V gave up 4 bases and J gave up 3 bases, with 14 bases separating them. The CDR3 sequence: CASSPQGISYEQYF. The CDR3 region has the DNA TGCGCCAGCAGCCCCCAGGGGATCAGCTACGAGCAGTACTTC.

The V gene is TRBV6-1, the J gene TRBJ1-6, with D unresolved. Germline assignment: CDR1 MNHNS and CDR2 SASEGT. V lost 2 bases and J 7 bases, leaving 12 bases between the germline ends. The CDR3 sequence is 15 residues long. CDR3 sequence reads: CASSELYRGNSPLHF. The CDR3 nucleotides read TGTGCCAGCAGTGAACTCTACAGAGGGAATTCACCCCTCCACTTT.

This clone was counted once. The rearrangement links TRBV11-2 to TRBJ1-6; 8 bases fit TRBD1. Germline lookup yields CDR1 SGHAT and CDR2 FQNNGV. V lost 5 bases, J lost 3 bases, and 15 bases stayed unmatched. The CDR3 consists of 19 residues. The CDR3: CASSPNRDRFNLYNSPLHF. CDR3 nucleotides: TGTGCCAGCAGCCCCAACCGGGACAGGTTTAATCTCTATAATTCACCCCTCCACTTT. The entire variable domain, with the rest obtained from reference TRBV11-2 and TRBJ1-6, is as follows: EAGVAQSPRYKIIEKRQSVAFWCNPISGHATLYWYQQILGQGPKLLIQFQNNGVVDDSQLPKDRFSAERLKGVDSTLKIQPAKLEDSAVYLCASSPNRDRFNLYNSPLHFGNGTRLTVT.

The rearrangement links TRBV10-3 to TRBJ2-7; TRBD1 aligns across 10 bases. Germline lookup yields CDR1 ENHRY and CDR2 SYGVKD. The V gene end was trimmed by 3 bases and the J gene end by 3 bases; junction bases not matched to a gene: 5. This CDR3 has 15 residues. The CDR3 reads CAISDPGQGIYEQYF. The CDR3 DNA reads as TGTGCCATCAGTGATCCGGGACAGGGGATCTACGAGCAGTACTTC.

This chain connects TRBV4-2 to TRBJ1-4; D might be TRBD1 (6 bases). Germline lookup yields CDR1 LGHNA and CDR2 YNFKEQ. This CDR3 is 16 amino acids long. V was pared by 0 bases and J by 3 bases, with 11 bases between. In DNA, the CDR3 is TGTGCCAGCAGCCAAGATCGACAGGCACCTAATGAAAAACTGTTTTTT. This codes for CASSQDRQAPNEKLFF.

The rearrangement links TRBV27 to TRBJ2-1; 10 bases fit TRBD2. Per the germline V gene, CDR1 is MNHEY and CDR2 is SMNVEV (reference sequence). J gave up 7 bases and V 5 bases, and 17 bases lay outside the gene matches. The CDR3 consists of 18 residues. CDR3 amino acids: CASSPEPWTGLASNEQFF. The CDR3 DNA follows: TGTGCCAGCAGTCCCGAGCCCTGGACGGGACTAGCGAGTAATGAGCAGTTCTTC.

CDR3 sequence reads: CASSLEGVSGNTIYF. DNA for the CDR3: TGCGCCAGCAGCTTAGAGGGAGTCTCTGGAAACACCATATATTTT. The chain uses TRBV5-1 and TRBJ1-3; no clear D gene. Germline V lookup: CDR1 SGHRS, CDR2 YFSETQ. Trimming removed 2 bases at V and 0 bases at J, with 9 bases between. The CDR3 is 15 amino acids. Full variable domain (remainder filled in from reference TRBV5-1 and TRBJ1-3): KAGVTQTPRYLIKTRGQQVTLSCSPISGHRSVSWYQQTPGQGLQFLFEYFSETQRNKGNFPGRFSGRQFSNSRSEMNVSTLELGDSALYLCASSLEGVSGNTIYFGEGSWLTVV.

The V gene is TRBV6-5, the J gene TRBJ1-1, with D perhaps TRBD1 (6 bases). Trimming stripped 4 bases from V and 3 bases from J, with 12 bases between. The CDR3 length is 14 residues. Germline V gives CDR1 MNHEY, CDR2 SVGAGI. The CDR3 sequence: CASSFREGDTEAFF. In DNA, the CDR3 is TGTGCCAGCAGTTTCAGGGAGGGGGACACTGAAGCTTTCTTT.

This chain uses TRBV19 with TRBJ1-1; TRBD1 matches 12 bases. There are 14 residues in the CDR3. V dropped 7 bases and J dropped 5; count of bases not matched to a gene: 5. Germline-derived CDR1 and CDR2 are LNHDA and SQIVND (reference sequence). The CDR3 loop reads CASMGTGGRTEAFF. DNA for the CDR3: TGTGCCAGTATGGGGACAGGGGGCCGGACTGAAGCTTTCTTT. Complete variable domain (other parts from reference TRBV19 and TRBJ1-1): DGGITQSPKYLFRKEGQNVTLSCEQNLNHDAMYWYRQDPGQGLRLIYYSQIVNDFQKGDIAEGYSVSREKKESFPLTVTSAQKNPTAFYLCASMGTGGRTEAFFGQGTRLTVV.

The chain has TRBV29-1 and TRBJ1-2; 9 bases line up with TRBD1. With V trimmed by 7 bases and J by 8 bases, 14 bases remained unmatched. The CDR3 runs to 14 residues. Germline-derived CDR1 and CDR2 are SQVTM and ANQGSEA. As DNA, the CDR3 is TGCAGCGCAACCGGGACAGGGTTCTGGGGCGGCTACACCTTC. Translated: CSATGTGFWGGYTF.

V and J are TRBV19 and TRBJ1-1; D not resolved. This CDR3 is built from 14 residues. V was cut by 1 base and J by 3 bases, with 9 bases left in between. CDR1 and CDR2 from the germline V gene are LNHDA and SQIVND (reference sequence). The CDR3 loop is CASSIVGVYTEAFF. The CDR3 coding sequence is TGTGCCAGTAGTATAGTCGGGGTGTACACTGAAGCTTTCTTT.

This sequence joins TRBV4-3 and TRBJ2-2; 10 nucleotides match TRBD2. The ends lost 0 bases at V and 6 bases at J; junction bases unmatched: 4. CDR3 length: 16 amino acids. Germline CDR1 reads LGHNA; CDR2 reads YSLEER. This CDR3 reads CASSQEVAGGPGELFF. Written as DNA, the CDR3 is TGCGCCAGCAGCCAAGAAGTAGCGGGGGGCCCCGGGGAGCTGTTTTTT.

The chain combines TRBV19 with TRBJ1-2; D possibly corresponds to TRBD1 (6 bases). Looked up from germline, CDR1 is LNHDA and CDR2 is SQIVND (reference sequence). The CDR3 contains 13 residues. With 5 bases removed from V and 7 bases from J, the gap between germline ends came to 14 bases. Written as DNA, the CDR3 is TGTGCCAGTAGTGAGACAGGCAAACTTGGCTACACCTTC. Amino acid sequence: CASSETGKLGYTF.

This clone came up once. V usage is TRBV2 and J usage is TRBJ2-7; 9 positions match TRBD2. The CDR3 runs to 16 residues. The trim removed 5 bases at V and 0 bases at J, leaving 8 bases unmatched. Germline CDR1 and CDR2: SNHLY and FYNNEI. The CDR3, as DNA: TGTGCCAGCAGTTGGGATAGCGGGGGCCCCTCCTACGAGCAGTACTTC. Amino acid sequence: CASSWDSGGPSYEQYF.

The chain combines TRBV7-3 with TRBJ2-2; 7 bases fit TRBD2. The CDR3 runs to 17 residues. Germline CDR1 and CDR2: SGHTA and FQGTGA. V shed 1 base and J 2 bases; nucleotides not matched to a gene: 7. CDR3 nucleotide sequence: TGTGCCAGCAGCTTAAATCCCCCGGGGGGTAACACCGGGGAGCTGTTTTTT. Residues: CASSLNPPGGNTGELFF.

This CDR3 reads CASSTLQGMNTEAFF. The CDR3 DNA reads TGTGCCAGCAGCACCTTACAGGGGATGAACACTGAAGCTTTCTTT. The rearrangement uses TRBV7-9 and TRBJ1-1; TRBD1 matches 7 bases. Germline CDR1 is SEHNR and CDR2 is FQNEAQ (reference sequence). Germline trimming cut 5 bases from V and 0 bases from J; bases unmatched to any gene: 6. The CDR3 loop spans 15 amino acids. The full variable domain, in which reference TRBV7-9 and TRBJ1-1 provide the parts outside the CDR3, is DTGVSQNPRHKITKRGQNVTFRCDPISEHNRLYWYRQTLGQGPEFLTYFQNEAQLEKSRLLSDRFSAERPKGSFSTLEIQRTEQGDSAMYLCASSTLQGMNTEAFFGQGTRLTVV.

The chain joins TRBV5-6 to TRBJ1-1, with 8 positions matching TRBD1. Germline-derived CDR1 and CDR2 are SGHDT and YYEEEE. The CDR3 spans 17 residues. V lost 0 bases to trimming and J lost 0 bases; unmatched junction nucleotides: 7. CDR3 in DNA: TGTGCCAGCAGCTTGGGAACAGGGGGTAGTATGAACACTGAAGCTTTCTTT. This gives the protein CASSLGTGGSMNTEAFF.

The V gene is TRBV7-3, the J gene TRBJ2-3; 12 bases line up with TRBD2. Germline V gives CDR1 SGHTA, CDR2 FQGTGA. J was trimmed by 1 base and V by 5 bases; bases with no gene match: 4. This CDR3 contains 16 residues. CDR3: CASSPGLAGGTDTQYF. CDR3 nucleotide sequence: TGTGCCAGCAGCCCGGGACTAGCGGGTGGCACAGATACGCAGTATTTT.

This sequence joins TRBV15 and TRBJ2-1; 11 nucleotides agree with TRBD1. Per germline, CDR1 LNHNV and CDR2 YYDKDF (reference sequence). The V segment lost 5 bases and the J segment 7 bases; nucleotides outside the gene matches: 7. The CDR3 spans 15 residues. CDR3 sequence reads: CATSAPGQGDNEQFF. In DNA form, the CDR3 reads TGTGCCACCAGCGCCCCGGGACAGGGGGATAATGAGCAGTTCTTC.